A selection of T cell receptor beta chains follows, all from one sample in a study of T cells in Graves' hyperthyroidism and ophthalmopathy. Using its own MiXCR run on the multiplex PCR reads, TCRdb lists one record per CDR3 protein. This sample yields about 210,000 distinct CDR3 sequences, of which approximately 16% are seen a single time; about 45% belongs to the top ten. Specimen: blood. These receptors were obtained from a middle-aged man with Graves' hyperthyroidism. Both conserved end residues are part of each CDR3. D genes are given only for firm matches. The size entry is marked missing in some rows and otherwise reads once, few, many or a size class.

size | J | length | V | D | CDR3 | DNA
many | TRBJ2-7 | 11 | TRBV30 | NA | CAWEKTYEQYF | TGTGCCTGGGAAAAAACCTACGAGCAGTACTTC
many | TRBJ2-5 | 11 | TRBV12-3/TRBV12-4 | NA | CASSFLETQYF | TGTGCCAGCAGTTTTTTAGAGACCCAGTACTTC
NA | TRBJ2-1 | 15 | TRBV19 | NA | CASSQGGLGYNEQFF | TGTGCCAGTAGTCAGGGGGGCTTGGGATACAATGAGCAGTTCTTC
few | TRBJ2-5 | 13 | TRBV7-8 | NA | CASSIGGGETQYF | TGTGCCAGCAGCATAGGGGGAGGCGAGACCCAGTACTTC
few | TRBJ2-1 | 13 | TRBV6-2/TRBV6-3 | NA | CASRRGRYNEQFF | TGTGCCAGCAGGAGGGGCCGGTACAATGAGCAGTTCTTC
many | TRBJ2-7 | 14 | TRBV20-1 | TRBD2 | CSATKRGGTYEQYF | TGCAGTGCCACCAAGCGGGGGGGGACCTACGAGCAGTACTTC
NA | TRBJ1-3 | 15 | TRBV2 | TRBD1 | CASSGAGGPGNTIYF | TGTGCCAGCAGTGGGGCAGGGGGTCCTGGAAACACCATATATTTT
many | TRBJ2-1 | 15 | TRBV5-1 | NA | CASSPGTISYNEQFF | TGCGCCAGCAGCCCCGGGACAATCTCTTACAATGAGCAGTTCTTC
many | TRBJ2-7 | 13 | TRBV7-2 | TRBD1 | CASSKGQGGEQYF | TGTGCCAGCAGTAAAGGACAGGGGGGTGAGCAGTACTTC
NA | TRBJ1-5 | 16 | TRBV2 | NA | CASSDGGNWFNQPQHF | TGTGCCAGCAGTGATGGAGGAAATTGGTTTAATCAGCCCCAGCATTTT
NA | TRBJ2-3 | 13 | TRBV9 | NA | CASSALGSDTQYF | TGTGCCAGCAGCGCTCTAGGGTCAGATACGCAGTATTTT
NA | TRBJ2-1 | 15 | TRBV20-1 | TRBD2 | CSAKSGTSAYNEQFF | TGCAGTGCCAAGTCGGGAACTAGCGCTTACAATGAGCAGTTCTTC
NA | TRBJ1-4 | 16 | TRBV20-1 | NA | CSARGDLDYGPVKLFF | TGCAGTGCTAGGGGGGACCTCGACTACGGTCCGGTAAAACTGTTTTTT
many | TRBJ2-1 | 15 | TRBV5-1 | TRBD2 | CASSPMERGGNEQFF | TGCGCCAGCAGCCCGATGGAGCGGGGGGGCAATGAGCAGTTCTTC
many | TRBJ1-5 | 15 | TRBV18 | TRBD1 | CASSSDRGVGQPQHF | TGTGCCAGCTCTTCGGACAGGGGGGTTGGTCAGCCCCAGCATTTT